The clone carrying this TCR beta chain has ten or more counts. The data were obtained in a study of regulatory T cells in long-lasting Graves disease. CDR3 regions were amplified by Arm-PCR using iRepertoire HTBI primers to build TCR beta libraries. TCRdb processed the multiplex PCR reads anew with MiXCR; each CDR3 protein has one entry. The table records 520,000 or so distinct CDR3 sequences, 12% of them present only once. The time point was: newly diagnosed GD, antithyroid drugs for less than 3 months. Following extraction of RNA from PBMCs, that RNA was used to make the TCR library. Clinicians diagnosed Graves' disease using American Thyroid Association guidelines. The CDR3 runs 13 residues. V shed 7 bases and J shed 7 bases, with 14 bases lying between them. These data were also reused for a study on T cells in Graves' hyperthyroidism and ophthalmopathy.

The chain carries TRBV12-3 or TRBV12-4 and TRBJ1-5; tentatively, D is TRBD1 (6 bases). The receptor comes from a woman aged 30 to 39 with Graves disease. Sequenced material: peripheral blood mononuclear cells (PBMCs), taken at new diagnosis, from a patient treated with antithyroid drugs. In DNA, the CDR3 is TGTGCCAGCACCTCTTTGGGGGCACAGCCCCAGCATTTT. Its translation is CASTSLGAQPQHF.